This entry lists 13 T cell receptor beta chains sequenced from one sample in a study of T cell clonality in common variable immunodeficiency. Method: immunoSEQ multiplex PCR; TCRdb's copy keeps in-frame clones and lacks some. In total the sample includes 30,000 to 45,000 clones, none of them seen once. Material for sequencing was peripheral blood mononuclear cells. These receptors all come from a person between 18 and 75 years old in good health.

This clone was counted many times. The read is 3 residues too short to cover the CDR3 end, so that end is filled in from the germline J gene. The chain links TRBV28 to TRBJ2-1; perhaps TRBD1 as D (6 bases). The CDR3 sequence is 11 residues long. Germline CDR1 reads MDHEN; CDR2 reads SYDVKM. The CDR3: CASQGLDEQFF. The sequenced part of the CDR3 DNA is TGTGCGTCACAGGGTTTGGATGAG.

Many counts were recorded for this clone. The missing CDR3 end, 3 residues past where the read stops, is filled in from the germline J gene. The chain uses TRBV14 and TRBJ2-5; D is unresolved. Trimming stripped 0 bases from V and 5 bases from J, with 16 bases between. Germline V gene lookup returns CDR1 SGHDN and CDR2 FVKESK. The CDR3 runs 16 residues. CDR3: CASSQDQSLLRETQYF. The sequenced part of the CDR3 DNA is TGTGCCAGCAGCCAAGATCAGTCCCTCCTCAGGGAGACC. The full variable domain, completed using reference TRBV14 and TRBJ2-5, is EAGVTQFPSHSVIEKGQTVTLRCDPISGHDNLYWYRRVMGKEIKFLLHFVKESKQDESGMPNNRFLAERTGGTYSTLKVQPAELEDSGVYFCASSQDQSLLRETQYFGPGTRLLVL.

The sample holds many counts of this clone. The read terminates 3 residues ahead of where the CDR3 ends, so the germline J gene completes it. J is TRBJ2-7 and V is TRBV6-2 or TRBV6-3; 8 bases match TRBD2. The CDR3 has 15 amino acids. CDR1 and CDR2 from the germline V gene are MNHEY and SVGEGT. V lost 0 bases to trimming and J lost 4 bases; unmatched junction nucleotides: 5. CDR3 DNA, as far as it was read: TGTGCCAGCAGTTACTCAGGGACTAGGAGGTACGAG. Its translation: CASSYSGTRRYE. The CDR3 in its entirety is CASSYSGTRRYEQYF.

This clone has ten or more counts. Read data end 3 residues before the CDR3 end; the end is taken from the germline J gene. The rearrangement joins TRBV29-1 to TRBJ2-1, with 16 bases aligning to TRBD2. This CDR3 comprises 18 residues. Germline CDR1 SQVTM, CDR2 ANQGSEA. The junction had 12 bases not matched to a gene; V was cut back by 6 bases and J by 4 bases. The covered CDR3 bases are TGCAGCGTCCCCGGGGGGACTAGCGGGAGGGCTACTTACAATGAG. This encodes CSVPGGTSGRATYNE. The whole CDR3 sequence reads CSVPGGTSGRATYNEQFF.

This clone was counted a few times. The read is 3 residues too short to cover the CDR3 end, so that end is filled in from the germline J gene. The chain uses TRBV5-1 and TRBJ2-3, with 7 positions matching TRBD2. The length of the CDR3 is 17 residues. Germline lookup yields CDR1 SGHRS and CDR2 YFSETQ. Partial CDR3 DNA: TGCGCCAGCAGCTTGGGTCGTTCAGGACTAGTGGAAGAGACG. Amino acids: CASSLGRSGLVEET. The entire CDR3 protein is CASSLGRSGLVEETQYF.

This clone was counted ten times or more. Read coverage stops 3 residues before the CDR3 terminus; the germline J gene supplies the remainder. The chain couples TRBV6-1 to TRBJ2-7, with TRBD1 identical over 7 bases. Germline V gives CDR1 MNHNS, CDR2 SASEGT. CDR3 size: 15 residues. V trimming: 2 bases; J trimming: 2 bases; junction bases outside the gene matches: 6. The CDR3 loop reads CASSEFPGQTYEQYF. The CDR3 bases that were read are TGTGCCAGCAGTGAATTTCCGGGACAGACCTACGAG.

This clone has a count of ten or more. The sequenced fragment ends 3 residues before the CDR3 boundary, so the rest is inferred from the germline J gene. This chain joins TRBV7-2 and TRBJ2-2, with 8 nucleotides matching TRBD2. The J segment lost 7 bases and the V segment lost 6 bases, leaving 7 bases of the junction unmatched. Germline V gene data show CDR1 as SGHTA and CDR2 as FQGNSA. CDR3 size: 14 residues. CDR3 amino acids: CASRPGLGGGELFF. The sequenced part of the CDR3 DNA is TGTGCCAGCAGACCGGGACTAGGTGGCGGGGAG.

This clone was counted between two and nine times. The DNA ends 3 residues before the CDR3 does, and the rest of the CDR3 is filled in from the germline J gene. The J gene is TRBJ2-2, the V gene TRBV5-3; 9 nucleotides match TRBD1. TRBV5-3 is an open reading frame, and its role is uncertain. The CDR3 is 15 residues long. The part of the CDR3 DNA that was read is TGTGCCAGAAGCTCCGGGGACAGGGTTAATGAAAAG. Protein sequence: CARSSGDRVNEK. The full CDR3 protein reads CARSSGDRVNEKLFF.

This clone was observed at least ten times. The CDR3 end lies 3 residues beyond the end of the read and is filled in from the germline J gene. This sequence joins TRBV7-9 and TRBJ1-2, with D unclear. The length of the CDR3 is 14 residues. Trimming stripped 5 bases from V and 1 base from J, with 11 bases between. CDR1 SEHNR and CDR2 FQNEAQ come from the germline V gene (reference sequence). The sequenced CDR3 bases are TGTGCCAGCAGCCGCGGAGAACTTAACTATGGC. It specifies CASSRGELNYG. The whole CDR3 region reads CASSRGELNYGYTF.

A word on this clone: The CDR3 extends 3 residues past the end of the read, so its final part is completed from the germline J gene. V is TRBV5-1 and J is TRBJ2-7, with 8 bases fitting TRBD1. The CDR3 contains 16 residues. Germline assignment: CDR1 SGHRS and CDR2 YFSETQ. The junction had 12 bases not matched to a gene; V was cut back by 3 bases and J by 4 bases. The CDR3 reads CASSYFLTGDLYEQYF. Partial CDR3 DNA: TGCGCCAGCAGCTACTTCCTGACAGGGGACTTGTACGAG. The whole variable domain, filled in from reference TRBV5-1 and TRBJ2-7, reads KAGVTQTPRYLIKTRGQQVTLSCSPISGHRSVSWYQQTPGQGLQFLFEYFSETQRNKGNFPGRFSGRQFSNSRSEMNVSTLELGDSALYLCASSYFLTGDLYEQYFGPGTRLTVT.

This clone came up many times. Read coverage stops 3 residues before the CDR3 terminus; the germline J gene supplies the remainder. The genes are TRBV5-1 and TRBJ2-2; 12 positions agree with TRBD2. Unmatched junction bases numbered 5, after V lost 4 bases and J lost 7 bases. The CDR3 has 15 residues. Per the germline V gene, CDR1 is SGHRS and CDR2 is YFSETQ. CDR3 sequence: CASSRTSGMGGELFF. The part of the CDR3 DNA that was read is TGCGCCAGCAGCCGGACTAGCGGGATGGGCGGGGAG.

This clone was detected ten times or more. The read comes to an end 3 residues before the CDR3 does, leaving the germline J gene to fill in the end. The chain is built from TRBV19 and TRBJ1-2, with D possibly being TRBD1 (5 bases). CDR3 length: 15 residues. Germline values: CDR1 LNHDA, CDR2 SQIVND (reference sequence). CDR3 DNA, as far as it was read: TGTGCCAGTAGTCCGGCGGAAGGACACGTCGGGGGC. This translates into CASSPAEGHVGG. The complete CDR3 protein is CASSPAEGHVGGYTF.

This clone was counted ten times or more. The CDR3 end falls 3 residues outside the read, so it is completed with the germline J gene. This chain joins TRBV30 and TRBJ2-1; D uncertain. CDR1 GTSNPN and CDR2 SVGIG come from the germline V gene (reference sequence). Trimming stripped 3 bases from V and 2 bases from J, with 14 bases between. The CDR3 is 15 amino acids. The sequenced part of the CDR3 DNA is TGTGCCTGGAGCTCCGGGTATAGACCCTACAATGAG. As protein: CAWSSGYRPYNE. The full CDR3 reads CAWSSGYRPYNEQFF.